Included here is one TCR beta chain sequence, with context. Its antigen is unidentified. This record comes from a study of T cells after yellow fever vaccination. Turning to the study itself: Researchers used SMART-Seq v4 Ultra Low Input to prepare fractions that had low cell numbers.

Findings and limits, study-wide: Peaking faster, on day 5 versus 15, the secondary response was nonetheless weaker. Within FACS-sorted repertoires, abundant clonotypes contaminating from the bulk population could be present. A small proportion of clonotypes was detected in both the CD4 and CD8 compartments.

Trimming removed 0 bases at V and 1 base at J, with 10 bases between. This CDR3 has 15 amino acids. Germline-derived CDR1 and CDR2 are DFQATT and SNEGSKA (reference sequence). TCRdb fed the 5' RACE reads into MiXCR, producing one record per CDR3 protein. Here the sample spans under 200,000 distinct CDR3 sequences, about 7% being singletons. The sequenced sample was CD4+ T cells sorted from PBMCs, obtained 5 to 6 days after the first yellow fever vaccination. V is TRBV20-1 and J is TRBJ1-5; D gene unclear. The TCR sequence derives from a man younger than 35 who received the YFV17D yellow fever vaccine. In DNA, the CDR3 is TGCAGTGCTAGAGATTTCGTTGGCAGCAATCAGCCCCAGCATTTT. It is translated as CSARDFVGSNQPQHF.